These 11 T cell receptor beta chains originate from one sample sequenced in a study of T cell changes during pregnancy in multiple sclerosis (dated by TCRdb to between 2019 and 2020). Receptors were amplified or captured by the immunoSEQ multiplex PCR assay. The immuneACCESS repertoire file appears here via TCRdb, limited to in-frame rearrangements. These files lack a portion of the clones; in checked studies, under half of the deficit traces to unresolved V genes, and the cause of the others is not known. This sample has 50,000 to 70,000 clones in its table, and approximately 92% of those were observed once. Approximately 1.4% of the sample belongs to the ten largest clones. The starting material was peripheral blood, obtained in the second trimester of pregnancy. The receptors derive from a female donor with multiple sclerosis, enrolled in a pregnancy study.

CDR3 amino acids: CASSVLAGEAGELFF. The CDR3 DNA reads TGTGCCAGCAGTGTTCTAGCGGGAGAAGCCGGGGAGCTGTTTTTT. This chain links TRBV6-4 with TRBJ2-2; 10 bases align to TRBD2. This CDR3 has 15 residues. With V trimmed by 4 bases and J by 6 bases, 5 bases remained unmatched. Germline CDR1 is MRHNA and CDR2 is SNTAGT.

This chain joins TRBV2 and TRBJ2-3; TRBD2 matches 14 bases. Trimming took 5 bases from V and 5 from J; bases not matched to a gene: 9. CDR3 length: 17 amino acids. Per the germline V gene, CDR1 is SNHLY and CDR2 is FYNNEI. This CDR3 is CASSLLGLAGVQDTQYF. In nucleotides, the CDR3 is TGTGCCAGCAGTCTTTTGGGACTAGCGGGAGTCCAAGATACGCAGTATTTT.

J is TRBJ1-3 and V is TRBV28, with D hard to call. CDR3 length: 16 residues. The germline gives CDR1 MDHEN, CDR2 SYDVKM. Trimming removed 1 base from V and 0 bases from J, with 10 bases in between. CDR3 in amino acids: CASSLYRTASGNTIYF. The CDR3 bases are TGTGCCAGCAGTTTATACCGGACTGCCTCTGGAAACACCATATATTTT.

This clone appeared a single time. The genes are TRBV6-5 and TRBJ1-2, with TRBD1 identical over 7 bases. CDR1 and CDR2 (germline): MNHEY, SVGAGI. The length of the CDR3 is 14 residues. V dropped 2 bases and J dropped 6; count of bases not matched to a gene: 6. CDR3 in amino acids: CASSYRGRGDGYTF. CDR3 in DNA: TGTGCCAGCAGTTACAGAGGCAGGGGGGATGGCTACACCTTC.

This chain connects TRBV29-1 to TRBJ2-2; 10 bases map to TRBD1. The CDR3 is 17 amino acids. Germline lookup yields CDR1 SQVTM and CDR2 ANQGSEA. J was trimmed by 6 bases and V by 6 bases; bases with no gene match: 16. CDR3 bases: TGCAGCGTACCCAGACCCCGGGACAGGGGAGGGCCCGGGGAGCTGTTTTTT. Its protein product is CSVPRPRDRGGPGELFF.

V gene TRBV28 combines with J gene TRBJ2-3; TRBD2 agrees at 7 bases. This CDR3 comprises 14 residues. The junction had 5 bases not matched to a gene; V was cut back by 6 bases and J by 2 bases. In germline, CDR1 is MDHEN, CDR2 SYDVKM. DNA for the CDR3: TGTGCCAGCAGCCCCGGGACTAACACAGATACGCAGTATTTT. This codes for CASSPGTNTDTQYF.

The J gene is TRBJ1-1, the V gene TRBV9; D not certain. Germline V CDR1 and CDR2: SGDLS, YYNGEE. CDR3 length equals 15 residues. The germline V and J ends were trimmed by 3 bases and 6 bases, with 18 bases remaining between them. CDR3 DNA sequence: TGTGCCAGCAGCGCAACTTGGGAGGCGTGGGCTGAAGCTTTCTTT. Translation gives CASSATWEAWAEAFF.

The chain employs TRBV16 and TRBJ1-1; 10 nucleotides match TRBD1. The CDR3 extends over 12 amino acids. Trimming removed 6 bases from V and 9 bases from J; junction bases left unmatched: 4. CDR1 is KGHSY, CDR2 FQNENV, per germline. CDR3 residues: CASRTGGGKAFF. Here the CDR3 DNA reads TGTGCCAGCAGGACAGGGGGCGGAAAAGCTTTCTTT.

The V call is TRBV4-3, the J call TRBJ1-2; 8 bases fit TRBD1. The CDR3 is 13 amino acids. Per the germline V gene, CDR1 is LGHNA and CDR2 is YSLEER. Trimming cost V 1 base and J 5 bases; bases outside gene matches: 0. In DNA form, the CDR3 reads TGCGCCAGCAGCCAAGGGACAGGGTATGGCTACACCTTC. Its protein is CASSQGTGYGYTF.

In this sample, this clone turned up once. This chain connects TRBV2 to TRBJ1-3, with D perhaps TRBD1 (5 bases). Trimming stripped 6 bases from V and 5 bases from J, with 20 bases between. Germline values: CDR1 SNHLY, CDR2 FYNNEI. The CDR3 contains 16 residues. The CDR3 protein is CASSPGTDGGRNTIYF. The CDR3, as DNA: TGTGCCAGCAGCCCAGGGACCGACGGGGGTCGAAACACCATATATTTT.

On this clone itself: An end of the junction differs from the germline gene, which may be a read error. The rearrangement joins TRBV20-1 to TRBJ1-4; D possibly corresponds to TRBD1 (5 bases). There are 10 residues in the CDR3. Per germline, CDR1 DFQATT and CDR2 SNEGSKA (reference sequence). CDR3: CSAHSGGWVF. Written as DNA, the CDR3 is TGCAGTGCTCACTCCGGGGGGTGGGTTTTT.